The 4 T cell receptor beta chains presented below share a single source sample, sequenced in a study of T cell repertoires in cytomegalovirus infection. MiXCR, run by TCRdb on the reads, gives a single entry per CDR3 protein. Found here are approximately 990,000 distinct CDR3 sequences, approximately 33% of them singletons; the top ten hold 13%. Which antigens these TCRs recognize remains unknown. The sample in question was cultured CD8+ T cells from PBMCs, obtained from culture after CMV antigen stimulation. All receptors come from a human donor in good health (CMV status not recorded). Some clones in this sample may be carry-over from other donors' samples.

As regards this clonotype: With a much larger clone just one base away, this may be a read error. The chain employs TRBV7-2 and TRBJ1-2; D remains unclear. The CDR3 sequence is 10 residues long. With 9 bases removed from V and 3 bases from J, the gap between germline ends came to 5 bases. Germline CDR1 is SGHTA and CDR2 is FQGNSA. The CDR3 loop reads CASPDYGYTF. The DNA for the CDR3 is TGTGCCAGTCCCGACTATGGCTACACCTTC.

This clonotype appeared a few times. Relative to the germline gene, one junction end is altered; a read error may explain this. The V gene is TRBV7-3, the J gene TRBJ2-6; no firm D call. In germline, CDR1 is SGHTA, CDR2 FQGTGA. The CDR3 runs 20 residues. The CDR3 protein is CASSVTPSRASSSGANVLTF. The CDR3 DNA sequence: TGTGCCAGCAGCGTAACCCCCTCAAGGGCCAGCAGCTCTGGGGCCAACGTCCTGACTTTC. The full variable domain, in which reference TRBV7-3 and TRBJ2-6 provide the parts outside the CDR3, is GAGVSQTPSNKVTEKGKYVELRCDPISGHTALYWYRQSLGQGPEFLIYFQGTGAADDSGLPNDRFFAVRPEGSVSTLKIQRTERGDSAVYLCASSVTPSRASSSGANVLTFGAGSRLTVL.

The chain carries TRBV9 and TRBJ1-1; tentative D call: TRBD1 (5 bases). Germline V gives CDR1 SGDLS, CDR2 YYNGEE. The V end lost 1 base, the J end lost 5 bases, and 9 bases lay between the germline ends. This CDR3 spans 13 amino acids. Here the CDR3 DNA reads TGTGCCAGCAGCGTATGGGGCTCGACTGAAGCTTTCTTT. This translates into CASSVWGSTEAFF.

This clonotype was seen a handful of times. The genes are TRBV4-1 and TRBJ1-5, with 8 bases identical to TRBD1. V was clipped by 4 bases and J by 5 bases; unmatched bases: 7. The CDR3 extends over 15 amino acids. The germline V gene encodes CDR1 MGHRA and CDR2 YSYEKL. CDR3 in DNA: TGCGCCAGCAGCCCTAGACAGGGGACGGATCAGCCCCAGCATTTT. Translation: CASSPRQGTDQPQHF.